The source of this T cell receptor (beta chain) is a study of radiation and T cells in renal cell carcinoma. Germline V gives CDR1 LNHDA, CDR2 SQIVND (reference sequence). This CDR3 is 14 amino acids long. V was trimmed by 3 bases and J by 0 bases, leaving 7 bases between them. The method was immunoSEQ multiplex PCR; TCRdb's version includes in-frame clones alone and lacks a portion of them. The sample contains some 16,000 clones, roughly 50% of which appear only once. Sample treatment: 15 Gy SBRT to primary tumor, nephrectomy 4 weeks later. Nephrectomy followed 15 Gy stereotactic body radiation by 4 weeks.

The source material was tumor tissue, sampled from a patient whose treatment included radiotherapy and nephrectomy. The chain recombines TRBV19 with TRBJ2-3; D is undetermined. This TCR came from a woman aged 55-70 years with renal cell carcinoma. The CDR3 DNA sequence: TGTGCCAGTAGTATTAGCATTAGCACAGATACGCAGTATTTT. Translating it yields CASSISISTDTQYF.